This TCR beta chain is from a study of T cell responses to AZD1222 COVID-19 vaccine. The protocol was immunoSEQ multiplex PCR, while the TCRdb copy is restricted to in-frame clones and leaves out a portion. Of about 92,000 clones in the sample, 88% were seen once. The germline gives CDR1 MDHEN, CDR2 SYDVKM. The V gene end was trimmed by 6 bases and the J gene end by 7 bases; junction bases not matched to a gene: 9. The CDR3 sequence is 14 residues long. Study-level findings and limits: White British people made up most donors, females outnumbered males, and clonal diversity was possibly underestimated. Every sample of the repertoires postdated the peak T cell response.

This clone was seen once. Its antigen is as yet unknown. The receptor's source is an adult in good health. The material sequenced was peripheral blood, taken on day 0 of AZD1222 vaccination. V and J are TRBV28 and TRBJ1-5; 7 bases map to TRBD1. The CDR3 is CASRRRGGSQPQHF. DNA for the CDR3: TGTGCCAGCAGACGCCGAGGGGGCAGCCAGCCCCAGCATTTT.